A single sample is the source of the 18 T cell receptor beta chains below, sequenced in a study of blood T cells in healthy people across ages. The authors ran a second PCR of roughly 6 to 12 cycles using a sample-barcoded 5' primer and a J-beta primer mix. TCRdb ran MiXCR on the 5' RACE reads and lists one entry per CDR3 protein. The table lists more than 800,000 distinct CDR3 sequences, 40% to 45% of them singletons. Sequenced input: blood. These receptors were obtained from a woman aged 55-69 years in good health.

A few counts support this clonotype. This rearrangement joins TRBV10-3 to TRBJ2-5, with TRBD2 identical over 10 bases. The CDR3 loop spans 14 amino acids. J lost 5 bases, V lost 8 bases, and 8 bases had no gene match. Per the germline V gene, CDR1 is ENHRY and CDR2 is SYGVKD. This chain's CDR3 is CAISPSGRLETQYF. The CDR3 DNA sequence: TGTGCCATCTCGCCTAGCGGGAGACTGGAGACCCAGTACTTC.

The chain uses TRBV6-5 and TRBJ2-3; D remains unclear. Germline V lookup: CDR1 MNHEY, CDR2 SVGAGI. The CDR3 has 14 residues. The ends were cut back, 5 bases at V and 6 bases at J, with 15 bases in the middle. CDR3 DNA: TGTGCCAGCAGTCGGTCGAGAGATTCGGATACGCAGTATTTT. Translated, it gives CASSRSRDSDTQYF.

This chain connects TRBV7-9 to TRBJ2-5; TRBD2 is a possible D gene (6 bases). Germline V gene sequence: CDR1 SEHNR, CDR2 FQNEAQ (reference sequence). The CDR3 is made up of 16 amino acids. The ends were cut back, 5 bases at V and 3 bases at J, with 19 bases in the middle. As DNA, the CDR3 is TGTGCCAGCAGCCCAAAGAGGAGGGGCTTTGAAGAGACCCAGTACTTC. As protein: CASSPKRRGFEETQYF.

This clonotype has a count of ten or more. A read error may account for a junction end that differs from germline. The chain employs TRBV5-1 and TRBJ1-2; D may be TRBD1 (5 bases). The length of the CDR3 is 12 residues. Germline V gene lookup returns CDR1 SGHRS and CDR2 YFSETQ. DNA for the CDR3: TGTGCCAGCAGCTTAGGGGACTATGGCTACACCTTC. Translating gives CASSLGDYGYTF.

This clonotype was seen a handful of times. A much larger clone differs by one base, so this may be a read error. J is TRBJ2-1 and V is TRBV27; maybe TRBD1 (5 bases). The better agreement between TRBJ2-7 and the DNA end casts doubt on the J call. The CDR3 extends over 16 amino acids. Germline values: CDR1 MNHEY, CDR2 SMNVEV (reference sequence). The CDR3 region is CASIDQGTKPYNEQYF. CDR3 DNA: TGTGCCAGCATAGATCAGGGTACGAAACCCTACAATGAGCAGTACTTC.

The V gene is TRBV20-1, the J gene TRBJ2-1; 7 bases are shared with TRBD2. The ends lost 5 bases at V and 6 bases at J; junction bases unmatched: 10. The CDR3 runs to 14 residues. Germline lookup yields CDR1 DFQATT and CDR2 SNEGSKA (reference sequence). The CDR3 reads CSAPLAGVSNEQFF. The CDR3 DNA sequence: TGCAGTGCTCCCTTGGCGGGAGTATCCAATGAGCAGTTCTTC.

This clonotype was seen a handful of times. The chain carries TRBV9 and TRBJ2-5, with 9 positions matching TRBD2. The CDR3 loop spans 17 amino acids. J was trimmed by 1 base and V by 3 bases; bases with no gene match: 10. CDR1 and CDR2 from the germline V gene are SGDLS and YYNGEE. This CDR3 reads CASSAHAGGSGQETQYF. CDR3 nucleotide sequence: TGTGCCAGCAGCGCACACGCGGGGGGGAGTGGCCAAGAGACCCAGTACTTC. The full variable domain, in which reference TRBV9 and TRBJ2-5 provide the parts outside the CDR3, is DSGVTQTPKHLITATGQRVTLRCSPRSGDLSVYWYQQSLDQGLQFLIQYYNGEERAKGNILERFSAQQFPDLHSELNLSSLELGDSALYFCASSAHAGGSGQETQYFGPGTRLLVL.

This clonotype was counted only a few times. This chain joins TRBV5-1 and TRBJ2-4, with 7 bases identical to TRBD1. The DNA matches TRBJ2-7 better at its end, which makes the J call doubtful. This CDR3 region has 15 residues. The germline V gene encodes CDR1 SGHRS and CDR2 YFSETQ. The CDR3 reads CASSLEDRIIHEQYF. DNA of the CDR3: TGCGCCAGCAGCTTAGAGGACAGGATCATCCACGAGCAGTACTTC.

This clonotype has a handful of counts. The J gene is TRBJ2-1, the V gene TRBV10-3; 9 positions match TRBD2. V was clipped by 0 bases and J by 9 bases; unmatched bases: 12. Germline values: CDR1 ENHRY, CDR2 SYGVKD. The CDR3 runs 17 residues. The CDR3 coding sequence is TGTGCCATCAGTGAGTCCCTAGCGGGAAGCCTAGAGAGTGAGCAGTTCTTC. This codes for CAISESLAGSLESEQFF.

In its sample, this clonotype was seen a few times. The chain has TRBV9 and TRBJ2-3; TRBD2 is a possible D gene (5 bases). The length of the CDR3 is 13 residues. Germline lookup yields CDR1 SGDLS and CDR2 YYNGEE. V lost 5 bases and J 3 bases, leaving 10 bases between the germline ends. The chain's CDR3 is CASRGTSTDTQYF. CDR3 coding DNA: TGTGCCAGCAGGGGCACTAGTACAGATACGCAGTATTTT.

V and J are TRBV6-6 and TRBJ2-7; 8 bases map to TRBD1. Losses at the gene ends were 5 bases for V and 0 bases for J; bases not matched to a gene: 9. From germline, CDR1 is MNHNY and CDR2 SVGAGI (reference sequence). CDR3 length: 16 amino acids. CDR3 in amino acids: CASSPRPGQDSYEQYF. The CDR3 bases are TGTGCCAGCAGTCCTCGACCGGGACAGGACTCCTACGAGCAGTACTTC.

The gene calls are TRBV6-5 and TRBJ2-3; 8 positions match TRBD2. Trimming took 6 bases from V and 0 from J; bases not matched to a gene: 5. CDR1 and CDR2 from the germline V gene are MNHEY and SVGAGI. CDR3 size: 15 residues. This CDR3 is CASRGLGGSTDTQYF. The CDR3 coding sequence is TGTGCCAGCAGGGGACTAGGAGGTAGCACAGATACGCAGTATTTT.

The V and J genes are TRBV6-1 and TRBJ2-5, with D unclear. The DNA end lines up better with TRBJ2-7; the J call may be wrong. This CDR3 spans 11 amino acids. CDR1 is MNHNS and CDR2 is SASEGT in the germline V gene. The DNA of the CDR3 is TGTGCCAGCAGTGAATTATGCGAGCAGTACTTC. It codes for CASSELCEQYF.

This chain connects TRBV11-2 to TRBJ2-7, with D maybe TRBD1 (5 bases). The CDR3 is 15 amino acids. Trimming cost V 0 bases and J 6 bases, with 15 bases left between them. Germline lookup yields CDR1 SGHAT and CDR2 FQNNGV. CDR3 in amino acids: CASSLDLQGPCEQYF. CDR3 bases: TGTGCCAGCAGCTTAGATCTGCAGGGTCCCTGCGAGCAGTACTTC.

A word on this clonotype: Here the CDR3 omits its conserved ending phenylalanine or tryptophan, so a read error is the likely source. It is unclear where the CDR3 begins or ends on the DNA, so no DNA is shown, and the CDR3 is as TCRdb lists it. The chain carries TRBV5-1 and TRBJ1-2; TRBD1, as called in the table, went unchecked against the DNA. Both ends counted, the CDR3 spans 14 residues. Germline assignment: CDR1 SGHRS and CDR2 YFSETQ. The CDR3 is CASSSDRPPYGNTV.

The chain joins TRBV7-9 to TRBJ2-7; 8 positions match TRBD2. Trimming cost V 3 bases and J 10 bases; bases outside gene matches: 2. CDR3 length: 11 residues. Per the germline V gene, CDR1 is SEHNR and CDR2 is FQNEAQ (reference sequence). DNA for the CDR3: TGTGCCAGCAGCTTCGGGGGGGGCCAGTACTTC. Protein: CASSFGGGQYF.

J is TRBJ2-1 and V is TRBV5-6, with TRBD2 as a possible D gene (5 bases). From germline, CDR1 is SGHDT and CDR2 YYEEEE. The CDR3 has 16 residues. V was trimmed by 5 bases and J by 4 bases, leaving 19 bases between them. The CDR3 region has the DNA TGTGCCAGCAGAGAGGGCTTTAGCGAACGGTACAATGAGCAGTTCTTC. It codes for CASREGFSERYNEQFF.

This clonotype was seen a handful of times. The chain recombines TRBV6-5 with TRBJ2-3; D unclear. The CDR3 has 13 amino acids. V lost 3 bases and J lost 1, with 5 bases in between. Looked up from germline, CDR1 is MNHEY and CDR2 is SVGAGI. CDR3 in amino acids: CASSYDGTDTQYF. CDR3 nucleotides: TGTGCCAGCAGTTATGATGGCACAGATACGCAGTATTTT.